This TCR beta chain was recovered during a study of blood T cell repertoires in COVID-19. Under the authors' procedure: For nucleated cells, counts were estimated from reference gene primer amplification. Produced via immunoSEQ multiplex PCR; TCRdb's table is partial and in-frame only. For V, J and clone size, that table is used; D and trimming come from the DNA. Here the sample spans fewer than 250,000 clones, roughly 80% being singletons. The CDR3 covers 16 residues. Trimming took off 5 bases at V and 1 base at J, with 15 bases between the two ends. Looked up from germline, CDR1 is LNHDA and CDR2 is SQIVND (reference sequence).

This chain joins TRBV19 and TRBJ1-5; a weak D match, TRBD1 (6 bases). The sequenced sample was peripheral blood. This receptor was obtained from a woman aged 40 to 50 with active or convalescent COVID-19. CDR3 in DNA: TGTGCCAGTAGTGCCCGGGGAGGGACAAGCAATCAGCCCCAGCATTTT. Its translation is CASSARGGTSNQPQHF.